This record concerns one T cell receptor (beta chain) sequence. These data are taken from a study of blood T cell repertoires in COVID-19. Germline V gene data show CDR1 as SGDLS and CDR2 as YYNGEE. This CDR3 spans 16 amino acids. After removal of 3 bases from V and 7 bases from J, the junction contained 10 bases not matched to a gene. In the original workflow: For nucleated cells, counts were estimated from reference gene primer amplification. Repertoires were generated with immunoSEQ multiplex PCR, while TCRdb's copy carries only in-frame clones and drops some. V and J calls and clone size are given by that table; D and trimming were obtained from the DNA. The sample has approximately 150,000 clones; 88% are singletons.

The sequenced sample consisted of peripheral blood. This TCR derives from a man over 45 who had recovered from COVID-19. The chain combines TRBV9 with TRBJ2-3; 11 bases match TRBD2. The CDR3 protein is CASSAPGTSGFHTQYF. The CDR3 bases are TGTGCCAGCAGCGCTCCGGGGACTAGCGGATTCCATACGCAGTATTTT.